This T cell receptor (beta chain) stems from a study of response to subunit inactivated influenza vaccine. Notes on the study in general: After each seasonal influenza vaccination, few new T cells are recruited, the authors suggested.

A single record per CDR3 protein comes from TCRdb applying MiXCR to the RT-PCR reads. The table includes more than 200,000 distinct CDR3 sequences, 12% detected once. This CDR3 comprises 13 residues. Between the trimmed V and J ends, which lost 6 bases and 5 bases, there was a span of 11 bases. A remark on this clonotype: Its specificity is not known.

The source material was non-naive T cells sorted from PBMCs, sampled roughly 2 weeks before vaccination. V gene TRBV12-3 or TRBV12-4 combines with J gene TRBJ1-5; possible D gene TRBD1, 5 bases. This clonotype originated in a middle-aged man who received an inactivated influenza vaccine. CDR3 bases: TGTGCCAGCAGCCCAGGGCACGATCAGCCCCAGCATTTT. It encodes CASSPGHDQPQHF.